These T cell receptor beta chains were read from a single sample in a study of cytomegalovirus exposure and HLA in healthy donors. Profiling relied on immunoSEQ multiplex PCR, and the TCRdb table lists in-frame clones only, not all of them. The sample holds approximately 300,000 clones, 86% seen once. Sequenced sample: PBMCs. Source of these receptors: a woman aged 18-35 years in good health and CMV-seronegative. Each CDR3 is given with its conserved first and last residue. D genes are given only for firm matches. The listing skips clone size in some rows; elsewhere it reads once, few, many or a size class.

>NA|TRBV7-3|TRBJ2-7|NA
TGTGCCAGCAGCTTAGGGGGCCTTGGGGAGCAGTACTTC
CASSLGGLGEQYF
>NA|TRBV5-4|TRBJ2-2|NA
TGTGCCAGCAGCTCGACCGGGGAGCTGTTTTTT
CASSSTGELFF
>NA|TRBV4-3|TRBJ2-7|NA
TGCGCCAGCAGCCAAGACTCACAGGGATACTACGAGCAGTACTTC
CASSQDSQGYYEQYF
>NA|TRBV28|TRBJ1-5|NA
TGTGCCAGCAGTTTGCACGGACAGACCAATCAGCCCCAGCATTTT
CASSLHGQTNQPQHF
>NA|TRBV29-1|TRBJ2-3|TRBD1
TGCAGCGTTGAAGGTCAGGGGGCAAAAGATACGCAGTATTTT
CSVEGQGAKDTQYF
>NA|TRBV4-2|TRBJ2-2|TRBD2
TGTGCCAGCAGCCAAGATATGGGACTAGGGGACACCGGGGAGCTGTTTTTT
CASSQDMGLGDTGELFF
>NA|TRBV4-3|TRBJ1-1|NA
TGCGCCAGCAGCCCGTCGGCAGCGACTATGAACACTGAAGCTTTCTTT
CASSPSAATMNTEAFF
>NA|TRBV6-6|TRBJ1-5|TRBD1
TGTGCCAGCAGTTGGGAGGGACAGGGGGTAAATCAGCCCCAGCATTTT
CASSWEGQGVNQPQHF
>NA|TRBV7-2|TRBJ2-1|TRBD2
TGTGCCAGCAGCCTCGGGACTAGCGGCTACAATGAGCAGTTCTTC
CASSLGTSGYNEQFF
>few|TRBV30|TRBJ1-2|NA
TGTGCCTGGAGTGGCGGGGGCTGGAGCTACACCTTC
CAWSGGGWSYTF
>NA|TRBV27|TRBJ2-1|TRBD2
TGTGCCAGCAGTTTCCTTAGCGGGAGCAATTACAATGAGCAGTTCTTC
CASSFLSGSNYNEQFF
>NA|TRBV18|TRBJ2-7|NA
TGTGCCAGCTCACGGGCCAGGGAGGACGAGCAGTACTTC
CASSRAREDEQYF
>NA|TRBV5-6|TRBJ1-5|NA
TGTGCCAGCAGCTTGAGCGGTTCAGTCAATCAGCCCCAGCATTTT
CASSLSGSVNQPQHF
>NA|TRBV4-1|TRBJ2-7|TRBD2
TGCGCCAGCAGCCAAGGACACCAGACGGGGGGCTACGAGCAGTACTTC
CASSQGHQTGGYEQYF
>NA|TRBV2|TRBJ1-2|TRBD1
TGTGCCAGCAGCCCCACAGACAGGGGTTATTATGGCTACACCTTC
CASSPTDRGYYGYTF
>NA|TRBV5-6|TRBJ2-7|NA
TGTGCCAGCAGCCAATTCTACGAGCAGTACTTC
CASSQFYEQYF
>NA|TRBV13|TRBJ2-7|TRBD1
TGTGCCAGCAGTCCTACAGGGGGGTACGAGCAGTACTTC
CASSPTGGYEQYF
>NA|TRBV6-1|TRBJ2-3|TRBD2
TGTGCCAGCAGTGGGCTAGCGGGAGTTCCAGATACGCAGTATTTT
CASSGLAGVPDTQYF
>NA|TRBV9|TRBJ1-5|TRBD1
TGTGCCAGCAGCCAGGGACAGCTAAGCAATCAGCCCCAGCATTTT
CASSQGQLSNQPQHF
>NA|TRBV9|TRBJ2-2|NA
TGTGCCAGCAGCGTAGACACCCCGTACACCGGGGAGCTGTTTTTT
CASSVDTPYTGELFF
>NA|TRBV27|TRBJ2-3|TRBD2
TGTGCCAGCAGACTAGCGGGAGGAGATACGCAGTATTTT
CASRLAGGDTQYF
>NA|TRBV18|TRBJ2-3|TRBD2
TGTGCCAGCTCATCCACGGCCGGGGGGGCCAGCACAGATACGCAGTATTTT
CASSSTAGGASTDTQYF